These 17 T cell receptor beta chains were all obtained from the same sample, sequenced in a study of T cell responses to AZD1222 COVID-19 vaccine. Data came from immunoSEQ multiplex PCR; TCRdb stores just in-frame clones and leaves some out. This sample has around 140,000 clones; roughly 93% occur once, and the top ten carry 9.3%. Specimen: peripheral blood, collected 28 days after the second AZD1222 dose. These TCRs come from an adult who received the AZD1222 COVID-19 vaccine.

This rearrangement joins TRBV5-1 to TRBJ1-1, with unresolved D. Germline CDR1 reads SGHRS; CDR2 reads YFSETQ. The length of the CDR3 is 13 residues. Trimming shortened V by 3 bases and J by 1 base, and 7 bases separated the two germline ends. The CDR3: CASSSRGNTEAFF. DNA of the CDR3: TGCGCCAGCAGCTCCCGCGGGAACACTGAAGCTTTCTTT.

The chain employs TRBV15 and TRBJ1-1; D remains ambiguous. The CDR3 runs to 13 residues. Deletions cut 5 bases from V and 1 base from J, with 8 bases between. CDR1 and CDR2 from the germline V gene are LNHNV and YYDKDF (reference sequence). Here the CDR3 reads CATSPGRNTEAFF. Here the CDR3 DNA reads TGTGCCACCAGCCCCGGCAGGAACACTGAAGCTTTCTTT.

The rearrangement links TRBV3-1 (or the pseudogene TRBV3-2) to TRBJ1-1; TRBD1 aligns across 9 bases. Germline CDR1 and CDR2: LGHDT and YNNKEL (reference sequence). The trim removed 4 bases at V and 1 base at J, leaving 1 base unmatched. This CDR3 spans 14 amino acids. This CDR3 is CASSRGQGNTEAFF. CDR3 bases: TGTGCCAGCAGCCGGGGACAGGGGAACACTGAAGCTTTCTTT.

J is TRBJ1-1 and V is TRBV5-1; 8 bases align to TRBD1. The V segment lost 4 bases and the J segment 3 bases; nucleotides outside the gene matches: 8. Germline lookup yields CDR1 SGHRS and CDR2 YFSETQ. The length of the CDR3 is 15 residues. The CDR3 DNA reads as TGCGCCAGCAGCCCCCTGAACAGGGGGGACACTGAAGCTTTCTTT. Its protein is CASSPLNRGDTEAFF.

V usage is TRBV11-2 and J usage is TRBJ1-4; weak D call: TRBD1 (5 bases). The V gene lost 10 bases and the J gene lost 8 bases, with 20 bases spanning the gap. This CDR3 spans 14 amino acids. In germline, CDR1 is SGHAT, CDR2 FQNNGV. CDR3 sequence: CATSSPGGEEKLFF. CDR3 DNA: TGTGCCACCTCCTCTCCCGGGGGGGAGGAAAAACTGTTTTTT. The whole variable domain, filled in from reference TRBV11-2 and TRBJ1-4, reads EAGVAQSPRYKIIEKRQSVAFWCNPISGHATLYWYQQILGQGPKLLIQFQNNGVVDDSQLPKDRFSAERLKGVDSTLKIQPAKLEDSAVYLCATSSPGGEEKLFFGSGTQLSVL.

The table lists this clone with a count of one. The chain recombines TRBV6-4 with TRBJ1-5; D remains unclear. Trimming took 7 bases from V and 2 from J, leaving 18 bases between them. This CDR3 is 16 amino acids long. Germline V gives CDR1 MRHNA, CDR2 SNTAGT. DNA for the CDR3: TGTGCCAGCATCCCGCGCGTCGGCCGTGGCAATCAGCCCCAGCATTTT. This sequence encodes CASIPRVGRGNQPQHF.

The chain's CDR3 is CASSQGHRMNTEAFF. The CDR3, as DNA: TGTGCCAGCAGCCAAGGGCACAGGATGAACACTGAAGCTTTCTTT. This chain connects TRBV14 to TRBJ1-1, with a weak D call TRBD1 (5 bases). The length of the CDR3 is 15 residues. The V end was cut by 1 base, the J end by 0 bases, with 9 bases between. Germline CDR1 is SGHDN and CDR2 is FVKESK.

The chain combines TRBV4-3 with TRBJ1-5; D is possibly TRBD1 (5 bases). The germline V gene encodes CDR1 LGHNA and CDR2 YSLEER. The V gene lost 4 bases and the J gene lost 2 bases, with 12 bases spanning the gap. The CDR3 has 15 residues. The DNA for the CDR3 is TGCGCCAGCAGCCGCCATTTAGGGGGCAATCAGCCCCAGCATTTT. Its translation: CASSRHLGGNQPQHF.

To note about this clone: Different DNA sequences within this sample yield the same CDR3. The chain combines TRBV15 with TRBJ1-1, with D maybe TRBD1 (5 bases). The CDR3 has 14 residues. The germline CDR1 and CDR2 sequences are LNHNV and YYDKDF (reference sequence). Trimming took 3 bases from V and 5 from J, leaving 13 bases between them. As DNA, the CDR3 is TGTGCCACCAGCAGGGGACGTGGGGGAACTGAAGCTTTCTTT. Amino acids: CATSRGRGGTEAFF.

The V and J genes are TRBV5-3 and TRBJ1-2; maybe TRBD1 (5 bases). TRBV5-3 is labeled an ORF, and its function is uncertain. V lost 0 bases and J lost 2, with 11 bases in between. CDR3 size: 15 residues. The chain's CDR3 is CARSLAGERNYGYTF. The CDR3 DNA is TGTGCCAGAAGCTTGGCGGGGGAGAGGAACTATGGCTACACCTTC.

This clone was seen just once. This sequence joins TRBV18 and TRBJ2-1; TRBD1 is a possible D gene (5 bases). Trimming removed 5 bases at V and 5 bases at J, with 13 bases between. The CDR3 is 14 amino acids. Germline CDR1 and CDR2: KGHSH and LQKENI. As DNA, the CDR3 is TGTGCCAGCTCATCTTTGACAGACCACAATGAGCAGTTCTTC. This codes for CASSSLTDHNEQFF.

This chain connects TRBV3-1 (or the pseudogene TRBV3-2) to TRBJ2-7, with TRBD2 matching over 7 bases. This CDR3 is built from 15 residues. Trimming at V came to 3 bases and at J to 5 bases, leaving 10 bases not matched to a gene. The V gene's germline CDR1 is LGHDT and CDR2 YNNKEL (reference sequence). This CDR3 reads CASSHLQGGFDEQYF. DNA for the CDR3: TGTGCCAGCAGCCATCTCCAGGGAGGGTTCGACGAGCAGTACTTC.

This clone was seen a single time. The genes are TRBV18 and TRBJ2-4; D is uncertain. The length of the CDR3 is 14 residues. Deletions cut 4 bases from V and 5 bases from J, with 12 bases between. Germline loops: CDR1 KGHSH, CDR2 LQKENI. This chain's CDR3 is CASSRAGRENIQYF. In DNA form, the CDR3 reads TGTGCCAGCTCACGGGCAGGTAGAGAAAACATTCAGTACTTC.

The gene calls are TRBV13 and TRBJ1-6, with no clear D. Looked up from germline, CDR1 is PRHDT and CDR2 is FYEKMQ (reference sequence). The V end lost 5 bases, the J end lost 7 bases, and 12 bases lay between the germline ends. The CDR3 runs 14 residues. The CDR3 DNA sequence: TGTGCCAGCAGCCATGCGGGTCGAAATTCACCCCTCCACTTT. Amino acids: CASSHAGRNSPLHF.

The V and J genes are TRBV6-1 and TRBJ1-1, with D possibly being TRBD1 (5 bases). Trimming took off 1 base at V and 0 bases at J, with 18 bases between the two ends. The CDR3 sequence is 18 residues long. CDR1 is MNHNS, CDR2 SASEGT, per germline. CDR3 amino acids: CASSEGSEWGRVNTEAFF. CDR3 nucleotides: TGTGCCAGCAGTGAAGGGTCCGAGTGGGGACGGGTGAACACTGAAGCTTTCTTT.

The chain employs TRBV5-4 and TRBJ1-1; D call uncertain. Trimming took off 1 base at V and 0 bases at J, with 7 bases between the two ends. The CDR3 length is 14 residues. CDR1 and CDR2 (germline): SGHNT, YYREEE (reference sequence). This CDR3 reads CASSLWAVNTEAFF. CDR3 coding DNA: TGTGCCAGCAGCTTGTGGGCGGTGAACACTGAAGCTTTCTTT.

As to this clone: The same CDR3 is also encoded by other DNA sequences in this sample. The chain combines TRBV5-6 with TRBJ1-3, with a tentative D call TRBD1 (6 bases). The CDR3 runs to 14 residues. The V end was cut by 4 bases, the J end by 1 base, with 9 bases between. Germline lookup yields CDR1 SGHDT and CDR2 YYEEEE. This chain's CDR3 is CASSRQGSGNTIYF. For the CDR3, the DNA is TGTGCCAGCAGCCGGCAGGGGTCTGGAAACACCATATATTTT. The full variable domain, with the rest looked up from reference TRBV5-6 and TRBJ1-3, is DAGVTQSPTHLIKTRGQQVTLRCSPKSGHDTVSWYQQALGQGPQFIFQYYEEEERQRGNFPDRFSGHQFPNYSSELNVNALLLGDSALYLCASSRQGSGNTIYFGEGSWLTVV.